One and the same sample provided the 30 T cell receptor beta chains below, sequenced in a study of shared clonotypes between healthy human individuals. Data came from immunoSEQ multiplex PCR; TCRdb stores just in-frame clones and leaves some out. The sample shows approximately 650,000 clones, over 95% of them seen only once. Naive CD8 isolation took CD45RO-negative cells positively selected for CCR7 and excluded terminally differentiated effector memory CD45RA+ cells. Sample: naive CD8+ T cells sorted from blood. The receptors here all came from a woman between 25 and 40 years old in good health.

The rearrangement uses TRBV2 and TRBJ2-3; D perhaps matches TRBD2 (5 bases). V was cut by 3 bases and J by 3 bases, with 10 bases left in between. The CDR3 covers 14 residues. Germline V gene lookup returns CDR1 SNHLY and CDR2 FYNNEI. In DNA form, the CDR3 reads TGTGCCAGCAGTGATTTATCGGGAACAGATACGCAGTATTTT. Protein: CASSDLSGTDTQYF.

The CDR3, as DNA: TGTGCCAGCAGTTATGTGGGCCTAGCGAGACAAGAGACCCAGTACTTC. This gives the protein CASSYVGLARQETQYF. The gene calls are TRBV6-6 and TRBJ2-5; tentative D call: TRBD2 (6 bases). Germline V gene sequence: CDR1 MNHNY, CDR2 SVGAGI (reference sequence). Trimming cost V 3 bases and J 2 bases, with 16 bases left between them. This CDR3 has 16 amino acids.

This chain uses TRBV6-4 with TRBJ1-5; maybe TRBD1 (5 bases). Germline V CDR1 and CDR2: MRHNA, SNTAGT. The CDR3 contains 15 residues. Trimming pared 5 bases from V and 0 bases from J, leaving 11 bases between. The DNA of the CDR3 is TGTGCCAGCAGTCCCGGTGGGGGTAGCAATCAGCCCCAGCATTTT. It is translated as CASSPGGGSNQPQHF.

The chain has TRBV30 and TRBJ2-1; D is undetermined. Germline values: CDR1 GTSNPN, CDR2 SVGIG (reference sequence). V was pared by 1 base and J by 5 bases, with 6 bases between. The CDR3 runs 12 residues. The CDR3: CAWSEKNNEQFF. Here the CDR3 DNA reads TGTGCCTGGAGTGAAAAGAACAATGAGCAGTTCTTC.

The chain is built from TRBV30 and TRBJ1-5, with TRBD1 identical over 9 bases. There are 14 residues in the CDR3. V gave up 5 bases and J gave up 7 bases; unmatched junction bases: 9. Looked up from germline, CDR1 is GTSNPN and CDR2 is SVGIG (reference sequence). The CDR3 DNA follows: TGTGCCTGGTCTTCGGGACAGGGAGGCCAGCCCCAGCATTTT. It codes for CAWSSGQGGQPQHF.

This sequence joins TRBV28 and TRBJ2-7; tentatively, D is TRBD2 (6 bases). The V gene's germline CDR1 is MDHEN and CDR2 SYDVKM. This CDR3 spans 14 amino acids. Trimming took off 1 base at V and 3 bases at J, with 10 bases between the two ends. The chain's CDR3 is CASSLSIAVYEQYF. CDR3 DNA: TGTGCCAGCAGTTTATCCATAGCGGTCTACGAGCAGTACTTC.

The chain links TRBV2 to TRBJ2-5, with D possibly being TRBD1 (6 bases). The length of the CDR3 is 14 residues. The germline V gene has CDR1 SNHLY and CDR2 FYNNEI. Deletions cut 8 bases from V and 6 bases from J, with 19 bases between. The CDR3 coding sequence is TGTGCCAGCCGAGTCACTCACAGGGTAAAGACCCAGTACTTC. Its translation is CASRVTHRVKTQYF. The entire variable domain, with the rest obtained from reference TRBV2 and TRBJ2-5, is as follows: EPEVTQTPSHQVTQMGQEVILRCVPISNHLYFYWYRQILGQKVEFLVSFYNNEISEKSEIFDDQFSVERPDGSNFTLKIRSTKLEDSAMYFCASRVTHRVKTQYFGPGTRLLVL.

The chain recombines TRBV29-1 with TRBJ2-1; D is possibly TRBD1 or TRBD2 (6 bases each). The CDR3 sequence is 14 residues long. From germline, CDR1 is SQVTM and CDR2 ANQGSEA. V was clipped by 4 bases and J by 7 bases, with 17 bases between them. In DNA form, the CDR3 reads TGCAGCGTTGTAAATCCGGGGGCAAGGAATGAGCAGTTCTTC. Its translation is CSVVNPGARNEQFF.

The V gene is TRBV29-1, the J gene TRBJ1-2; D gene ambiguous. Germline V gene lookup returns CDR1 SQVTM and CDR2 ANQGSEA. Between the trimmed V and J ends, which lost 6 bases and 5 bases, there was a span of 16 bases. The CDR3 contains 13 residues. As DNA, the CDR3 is TGCAGCGTCGATGACGGCGACCTTTATGGCTACACCTTC. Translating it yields CSVDDGDLYGYTF.

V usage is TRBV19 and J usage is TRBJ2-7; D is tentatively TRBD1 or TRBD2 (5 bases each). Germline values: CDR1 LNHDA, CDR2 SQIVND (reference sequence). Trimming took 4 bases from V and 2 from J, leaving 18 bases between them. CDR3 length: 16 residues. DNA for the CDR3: TGTGCCAGTAGTACGCCCCCTCGGGACGGGACCTACGAGCAGTACTTC. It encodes CASSTPPRDGTYEQYF.

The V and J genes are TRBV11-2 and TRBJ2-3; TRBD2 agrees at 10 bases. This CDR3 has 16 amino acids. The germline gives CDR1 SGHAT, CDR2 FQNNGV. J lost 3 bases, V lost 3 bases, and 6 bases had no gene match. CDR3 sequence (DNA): TGTGCCAGCAGCTTGTGGGAGCGGGGGGGGACAGATACGCAGTATTTT. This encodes CASSLWERGGTDTQYF.

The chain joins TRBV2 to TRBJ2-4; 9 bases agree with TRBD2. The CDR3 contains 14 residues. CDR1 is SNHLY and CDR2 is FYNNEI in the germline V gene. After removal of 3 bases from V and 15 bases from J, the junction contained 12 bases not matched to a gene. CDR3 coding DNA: TGTGCCAGCAGTGACCGACTAGCGGAAGGGTTAGGGTACTTC. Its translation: CASSDRLAEGLGYF.

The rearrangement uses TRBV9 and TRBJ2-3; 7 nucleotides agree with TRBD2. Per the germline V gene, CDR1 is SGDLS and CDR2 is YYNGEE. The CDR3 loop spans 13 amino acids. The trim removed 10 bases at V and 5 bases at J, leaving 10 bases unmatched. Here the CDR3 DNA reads TGTGCCGGGGCTGCGGGAGATAGAGATACGCAGTATTTT. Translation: CAGAAGDRDTQYF.

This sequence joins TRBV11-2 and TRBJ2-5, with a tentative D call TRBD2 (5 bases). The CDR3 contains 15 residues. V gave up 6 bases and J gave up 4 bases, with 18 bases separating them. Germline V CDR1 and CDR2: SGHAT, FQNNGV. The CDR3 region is CASSPREEVGETQYF. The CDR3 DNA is TGTGCCAGCAGTCCCCGCGAGGAGGTGGGAGAGACCCAGTACTTC.

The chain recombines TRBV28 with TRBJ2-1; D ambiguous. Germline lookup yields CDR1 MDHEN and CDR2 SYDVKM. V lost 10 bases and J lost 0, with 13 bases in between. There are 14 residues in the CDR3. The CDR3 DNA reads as TGTGCCACCCAATCGTGGGACTCCTACAATGAGCAGTTCTTC. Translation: CATQSWDSYNEQFF.

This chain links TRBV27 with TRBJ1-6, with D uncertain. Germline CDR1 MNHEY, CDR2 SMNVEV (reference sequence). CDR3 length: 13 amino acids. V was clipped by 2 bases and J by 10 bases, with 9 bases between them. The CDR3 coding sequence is TGTGCCAGCAGTTTAAACGTAGCCTCACCCCTCCACTTT. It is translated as CASSLNVASPLHF.

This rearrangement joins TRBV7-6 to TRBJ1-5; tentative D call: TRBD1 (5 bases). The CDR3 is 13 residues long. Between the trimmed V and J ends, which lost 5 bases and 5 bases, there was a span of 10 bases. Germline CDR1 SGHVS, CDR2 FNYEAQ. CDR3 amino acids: CASSQDSYQPQHF. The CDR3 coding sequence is TGTGCCAGCAGCCAAGACAGTTATCAGCCCCAGCATTTT.

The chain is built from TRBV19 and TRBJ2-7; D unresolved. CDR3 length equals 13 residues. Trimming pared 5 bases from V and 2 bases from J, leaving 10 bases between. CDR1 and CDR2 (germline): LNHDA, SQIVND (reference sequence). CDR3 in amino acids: CASSFSVTYEQYF. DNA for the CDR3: TGTGCCAGTAGTTTTTCCGTGACCTACGAGCAGTACTTC.

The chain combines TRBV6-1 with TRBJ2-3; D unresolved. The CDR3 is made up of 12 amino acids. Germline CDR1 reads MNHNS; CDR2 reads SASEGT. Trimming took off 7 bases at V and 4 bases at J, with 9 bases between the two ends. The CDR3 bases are TGTGCCAGCACGACTTACGCAGATACGCAGTATTTT. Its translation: CASTTYADTQYF.

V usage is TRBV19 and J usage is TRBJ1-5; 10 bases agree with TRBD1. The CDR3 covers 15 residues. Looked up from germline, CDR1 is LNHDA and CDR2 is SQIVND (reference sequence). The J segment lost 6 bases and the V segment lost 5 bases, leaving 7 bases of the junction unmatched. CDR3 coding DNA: TGTGCCAGTAGTGATGGGACAGGGGATTTTCAGCCCCAGCATTTT. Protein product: CASSDGTGDFQPQHF.

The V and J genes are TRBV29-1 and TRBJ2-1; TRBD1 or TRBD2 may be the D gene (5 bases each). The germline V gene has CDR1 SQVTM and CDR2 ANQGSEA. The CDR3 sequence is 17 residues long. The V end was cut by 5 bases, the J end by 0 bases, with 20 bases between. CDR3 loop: CSVPEGSGVSSYNEQFF. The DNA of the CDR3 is TGCAGCGTTCCCGAGGGGTCCGGCGTGAGCTCCTACAATGAGCAGTTCTTC.

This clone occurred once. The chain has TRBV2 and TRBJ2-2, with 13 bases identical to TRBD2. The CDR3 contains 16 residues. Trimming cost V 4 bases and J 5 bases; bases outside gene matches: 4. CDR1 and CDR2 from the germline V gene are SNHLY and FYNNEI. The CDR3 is CASSGLAGGRTGELFF. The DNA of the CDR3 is TGTGCCAGCAGTGGACTAGCGGGAGGTAGAACCGGGGAGCTGTTTTTT.

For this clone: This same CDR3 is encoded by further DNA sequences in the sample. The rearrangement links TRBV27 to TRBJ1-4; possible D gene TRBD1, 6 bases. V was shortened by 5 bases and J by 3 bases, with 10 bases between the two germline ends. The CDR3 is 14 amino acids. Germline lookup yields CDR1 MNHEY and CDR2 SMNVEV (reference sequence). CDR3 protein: CASSLTGSNEKLFF. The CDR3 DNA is TGTGCCAGCAGTCTGACAGGCTCTAATGAAAAACTGTTTTTT.

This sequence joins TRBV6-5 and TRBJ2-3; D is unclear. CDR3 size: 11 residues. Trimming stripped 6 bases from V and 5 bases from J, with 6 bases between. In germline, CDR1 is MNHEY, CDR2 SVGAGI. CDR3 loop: CASRLVDTQYF. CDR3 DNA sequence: TGTGCCAGCAGACTCGTAGATACGCAGTATTTT.

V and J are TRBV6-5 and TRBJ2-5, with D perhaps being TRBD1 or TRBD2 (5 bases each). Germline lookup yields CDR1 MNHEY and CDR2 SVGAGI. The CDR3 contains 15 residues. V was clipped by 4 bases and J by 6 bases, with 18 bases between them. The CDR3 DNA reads TGTGCCAGCAGTTTGGGCGCCTTCGGGGCGCAGACCCAGTACTTC. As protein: CASSLGAFGAQTQYF.

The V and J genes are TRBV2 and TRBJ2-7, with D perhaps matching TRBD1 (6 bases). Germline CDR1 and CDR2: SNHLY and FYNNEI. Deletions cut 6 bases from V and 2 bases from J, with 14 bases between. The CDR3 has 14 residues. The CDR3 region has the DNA TGTGCCAGCAGCACAGGGTCTAAGGCCTACGAGCAGTACTTC. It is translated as CASSTGSKAYEQYF. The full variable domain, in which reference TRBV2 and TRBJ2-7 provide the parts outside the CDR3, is EPEVTQTPSHQVTQMGQEVILRCVPISNHLYFYWYRQILGQKVEFLVSFYNNEISEKSEIFDDQFSVERPDGSNFTLKIRSTKLEDSAMYFCASSTGSKAYEQYFGPGTRLTVT.

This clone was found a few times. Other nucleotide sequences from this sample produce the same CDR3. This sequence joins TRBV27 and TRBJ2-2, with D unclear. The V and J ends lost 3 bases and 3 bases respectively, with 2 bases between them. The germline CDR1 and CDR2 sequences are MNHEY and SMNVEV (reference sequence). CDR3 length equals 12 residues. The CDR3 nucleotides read TGTGCCAGCAGTTTTCACACCGGGGAGCTGTTTTTT. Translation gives CASSFHTGELFF.

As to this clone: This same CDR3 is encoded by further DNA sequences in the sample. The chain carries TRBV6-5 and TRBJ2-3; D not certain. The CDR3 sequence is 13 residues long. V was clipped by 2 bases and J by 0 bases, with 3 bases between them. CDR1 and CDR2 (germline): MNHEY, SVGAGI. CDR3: CASSYRSTDTQYF. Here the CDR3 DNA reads TGTGCCAGCAGTTACAGGAGCACAGATACGCAGTATTTT.

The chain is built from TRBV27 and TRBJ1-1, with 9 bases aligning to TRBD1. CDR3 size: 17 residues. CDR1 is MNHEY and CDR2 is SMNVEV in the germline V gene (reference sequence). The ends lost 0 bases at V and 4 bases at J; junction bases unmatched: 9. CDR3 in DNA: TGTGCCAGCAGTTTATCCCAAGGGACAGGGTTGAGCACTGAAGCTTTCTTT. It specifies CASSLSQGTGLSTEAFF.

The CDR3: CASSFLTSADTQYF. CDR3 DNA sequence: TGTGCCAGCAGCTTCCTCACTAGTGCAGATACGCAGTATTTT. This chain links TRBV5-6 with TRBJ2-3; a possible D gene is TRBD2 (5 bases). Germline CDR1 reads SGHDT; CDR2 reads YYEEEE. V was cut by 2 bases and J by 4 bases, with 11 bases left in between. CDR3 length equals 14 residues.